Below, one T cell receptor (beta chain) is given with its context. The antigen is undetermined. The data belong to a study of blood T cells in healthy people across ages. Study outcomes and limitations: Significant beta diversity loss was already apparent by age around 40, declining roughly linearly. Long-lived donors exceeded aged donors in naive CD4+ cells and diversity.

Then a second PCR, running about 7 to 11 cycles, was carried out with a sample-barcoded 5' primer and a J-beta primer mix. Each cDNA molecule, via a template-switch adaptor with 12 random nucleotides, was tagged. TCRdb redid the calling of the 5' RACE reads with MiXCR, one entry per CDR3 protein. The sample lists 1.8 million or so distinct CDR3 sequences; approximately 40% were seen once. This CDR3 is 13 amino acids long. V was trimmed by 5 bases and J by 7 bases, leaving 13 bases between them. The germline gives CDR1 SGHRS, CDR2 YFSETQ. Source material: blood. The chain has TRBV5-1 and TRBJ2-1; D perhaps matches TRBD1 (6 bases). This TCR derives from a human donor in good health. CDR3: CASRLPGANEQFF. The CDR3 nucleotides read TGCGCCAGCAGGTTACCAGGGGCAAATGAGCAGTTCTTC.